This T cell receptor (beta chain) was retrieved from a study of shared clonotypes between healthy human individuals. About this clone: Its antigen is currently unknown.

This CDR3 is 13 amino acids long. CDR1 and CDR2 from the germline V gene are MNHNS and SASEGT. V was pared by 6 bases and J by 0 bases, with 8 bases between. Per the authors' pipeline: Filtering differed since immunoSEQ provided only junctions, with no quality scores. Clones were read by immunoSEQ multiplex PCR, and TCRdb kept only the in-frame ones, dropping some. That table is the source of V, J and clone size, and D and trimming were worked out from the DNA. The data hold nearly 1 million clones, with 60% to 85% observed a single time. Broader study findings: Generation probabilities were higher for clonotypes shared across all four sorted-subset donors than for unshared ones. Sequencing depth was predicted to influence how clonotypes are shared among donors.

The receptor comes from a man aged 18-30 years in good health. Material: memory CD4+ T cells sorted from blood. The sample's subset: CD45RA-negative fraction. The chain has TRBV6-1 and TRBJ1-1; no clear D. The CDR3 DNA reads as TGTGCCAGCAGAGGCAACTTGAACACTGAAGCTTTCTTT. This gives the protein CASRGNLNTEAFF.